This is a list of T cell receptor beta chains from one sample in a study of T cells in Graves' hyperthyroidism and ophthalmopathy. TCRdb fed the multiplex PCR reads into MiXCR, producing one record per CDR3 protein. The table shows around 540,000 distinct CDR3 sequences, with about 16% occurring only once. The sequencing input was blood. The origin of the receptors is a woman in her thirties with Graves' ophthalmopathy. Both conserved end residues are part of each CDR3. D genes are given only for firm matches. Size is stated for part of the rows, as once, few or many counts, or as a class when the clone is expanded.

CDR3nt: TGTGCCAGTTACCCCTCGACCGGGCCGACTAACTATGGCTACACCTTC
CDR3aa: CASYPSTGPTNYGYTF
abundance: many
v_gene: TRBV28
j_gene: TRBJ1-2
d_gene: .

CDR3nt: TGTGCCAGCAGCCTAGCGGGAGTAGGGGATACGCAGTATTTT
CDR3aa: CASSLAGVGDTQYF
abundance: .
v_gene: TRBV7-2
j_gene: TRBJ2-3
d_gene: TRBD2

CDR3nt: TGTGCCAGCAGCTTAGGTCGGGGGGCCGTGTTAGGCACAGATACGCAGTATTTT
CDR3aa: CASSLGRGAVLGTDTQYF
abundance: .
v_gene: TRBV7-3
j_gene: TRBJ2-3
d_gene: .

CDR3nt: TGTGCCAGCAGCTTAAATCCGGCCGGAATGGAGACCCAGTACTTC
CDR3aa: CASSLNPAGMETQYF
abundance: many
v_gene: TRBV7-3
j_gene: TRBJ2-5
d_gene: .

CDR3nt: TGCGCCAGCAGCCAAGCACAGGGGCCAGCCTACGAGCAGTACTTC
CDR3aa: CASSQAQGPAYEQYF
abundance: few
v_gene: TRBV4-3
j_gene: TRBJ2-7
d_gene: TRBD1

CDR3nt: TGTGCCAGCTCACCACTGGCCGCAGATACGCAGTATTTT
CDR3aa: CASSPLAADTQYF
abundance: many
v_gene: TRBV18
j_gene: TRBJ2-3
d_gene: .

CDR3nt: TGTGCCAGCAGCTTGGGACAGACCTACACAGATACGCAGTATTTT
CDR3aa: CASSLGQTYTDTQYF
abundance: many
v_gene: TRBV7-8
j_gene: TRBJ2-3
d_gene: TRBD1

CDR3nt: TGTGCCAGCAGTTACAGGAGGGGTGGGGCCAACGTCCTGACTTTC
CDR3aa: CASSYRRGGANVLTF
abundance: many
v_gene: TRBV6-6
j_gene: TRBJ2-6
d_gene: .

CDR3nt: TGTGCCAGCAGCTTGCCCCGGACAGGAGACCAAGAGACCCAGTACTTC
CDR3aa: CASSLPRTGDQETQYF
abundance: few
v_gene: TRBV5-4
j_gene: TRBJ2-5
d_gene: TRBD1

CDR3nt: TGCAGTGCTAGAGAGGGGGCCAGGGGAGAGACCCAGTACTTC
CDR3aa: CSAREGARGETQYF
abundance: many
v_gene: TRBV20-1
j_gene: TRBJ2-5
d_gene: .

CDR3nt: TGTGCCAGCAGTGACTACAGGCGTTTGAACACTGAAGCTTTCTTT
CDR3aa: CASSDYRRLNTEAFF
abundance: many
v_gene: TRBV6-2/TRBV6-3
j_gene: TRBJ1-1
d_gene: .

CDR3nt: TGCAGCGTTTCCCGGGACAGCAATAGGGAAAAACTGTTTTTT
CDR3aa: CSVSRDSNREKLFF
abundance: once
v_gene: TRBV29-1
j_gene: TRBJ1-4
d_gene: TRBD1

CDR3nt: TGTGCCAGCAGTTACTGGGCTAGCGGGAGTCGGGAGACCCAGTACTTC
CDR3aa: CASSYWASGSRETQYF
abundance: few
v_gene: TRBV6-2/TRBV6-3
j_gene: TRBJ2-5
d_gene: TRBD2

CDR3nt: TGTGCCAGCAGCTCTGTGACTAGCGGGAAAGAGACCCAGTACTTC
CDR3aa: CASSSVTSGKETQYF
abundance: many
v_gene: TRBV7-2
j_gene: TRBJ2-5
d_gene: TRBD2

CDR3nt: TGTGCCAGCAGCTTCCGAGCGGGGTGGAACTCCTACGAGCAGTACTTC
CDR3aa: CASSFRAGWNSYEQYF
abundance: many
v_gene: TRBV13
j_gene: TRBJ2-7
d_gene: TRBD2

CDR3nt: TGTGCCAGCAGCTCCCCCCGGGACAGGGCTACCTACGAGCAGTACTTC
CDR3aa: CASSSPRDRATYEQYF
abundance: .
v_gene: TRBV27
j_gene: TRBJ2-7
d_gene: TRBD1

CDR3nt: TGTGCCAGCAGTTTTCCGGGAAACATTCAGTACTTC
CDR3aa: CASSFPGNIQYF
abundance: few
v_gene: TRBV27
j_gene: TRBJ2-4
d_gene: .

CDR3nt: TGTGCCACCAGCAGAGACGTCAGGGGCGGGGAGACCCAGTACTTC
CDR3aa: CATSRDVRGGETQYF
abundance: many
v_gene: TRBV15
j_gene: TRBJ2-5
d_gene: .

CDR3nt: TGCAGTGCTAGAAGGCTAGCGGGGAACACAGATACGCAGTATTTT
CDR3aa: CSARRLAGNTDTQYF
abundance: few
v_gene: TRBV20-1
j_gene: TRBJ2-3
d_gene: TRBD2

CDR3nt: TGTGCCAGTAGTAGCCCGAGAGGGAGGAGGGAGACCCAGTACTTC
CDR3aa: CASSSPRGRRETQYF
abundance: .
v_gene: TRBV19
j_gene: TRBJ2-5
d_gene: .

CDR3nt: TGTGCCAGCAGCAAAACAGGGTCGACCTACGAGCAGTACTTC
CDR3aa: CASSKTGSTYEQYF
abundance: many
v_gene: TRBV28
j_gene: TRBJ2-7
d_gene: .

CDR3nt: TGTGCCAGCAGCTCCTTACCGGGACTAGCGGGAGTAAGCTCCTACGAGCAGTACTTC
CDR3aa: CASSSLPGLAGVSSYEQYF
abundance: many
v_gene: TRBV7-8
j_gene: TRBJ2-7
d_gene: TRBD2

CDR3nt: TGTGCCAGCGCCTTGGGAGCGGGCTTTAAAGAGACCCAGTACTTC
CDR3aa: CASALGAGFKETQYF
abundance: many
v_gene: TRBV28
j_gene: TRBJ2-5
d_gene: .

CDR3nt: TGTGCCAGCAGTTTAGAGGGTTTAGACCTCCACTTT
CDR3aa: CASSLEGLDLHF
abundance: .
v_gene: TRBV28
j_gene: TRBJ1-6
d_gene: .

CDR3nt: TGTGCCAGCAGTCGACCACAGGGAAATGAGCAGTTCTTC
CDR3aa: CASSRPQGNEQFF
abundance: many
v_gene: TRBV28
j_gene: TRBJ2-1
d_gene: .

CDR3nt: TGTGCCAGCAGTTTAAAGGGGGCGCTTCGGGGCTACACCTTC
CDR3aa: CASSLKGALRGYTF
abundance: .
v_gene: TRBV27
j_gene: TRBJ1-2
d_gene: TRBD1

CDR3nt: TGCAGTGCTAGTCCCCCCCTTCAGGTTAGGGGGACCGGGGAGCTGTTTTTT
CDR3aa: CSASPPLQVRGTGELFF
abundance: few
v_gene: TRBV20-1
j_gene: TRBJ2-2
d_gene: .

CDR3nt: TGTGCCTTCCAAAGGGGACCCCCCACCGGGGAGCTGTTTTTT
CDR3aa: CAFQRGPPTGELFF
abundance: .
v_gene: TRBV30
j_gene: TRBJ2-2
d_gene: .

CDR3nt: TGTGCCAGCAGCAAGCTCAGTTTGCCCCAGCATTTT
CDR3aa: CASSKLSLPQHF
abundance: .
v_gene: TRBV6-2/TRBV6-3
j_gene: TRBJ1-5
d_gene: .

CDR3nt: TGTGCCAGCAGCTCCCGGCGGGTGGCTGGCTCTGGAAACACCATATATTTT
CDR3aa: CASSSRRVAGSGNTIYF
abundance: many
v_gene: TRBV7-2
j_gene: TRBJ1-3
d_gene: .

CDR3nt: TGTGCCAGCAGCTTGGGCCTAGCGGGAGGCACGCAGTATTTT
CDR3aa: CASSLGLAGGTQYF
abundance: .
v_gene: TRBV4-2
j_gene: TRBJ2-3
d_gene: TRBD2

CDR3nt: TGTGCCAGCAGCGCCGGGACACCACCGGGCGAGCAGTACTTC
CDR3aa: CASSAGTPPGEQYF
abundance: many
v_gene: TRBV27
j_gene: TRBJ2-7
d_gene: .

CDR3nt: TGTGCCAGCAGGGGCGCGGGAGCCACAGATACGCAGTATTTT
CDR3aa: CASRGAGATDTQYF
abundance: many
v_gene: TRBV28
j_gene: TRBJ2-3
d_gene: TRBD2

CDR3nt: TGTGCCAGCAGTGGACATATAGGAGAGACCCAGTACTTC
CDR3aa: CASSGHIGETQYF
abundance: many
v_gene: TRBV6-1
j_gene: TRBJ2-5
d_gene: .

CDR3nt: TGCAGTGCCCGGGTGCAGAATCAGCCCCAGCATTTT
CDR3aa: CSARVQNQPQHF
abundance: few
v_gene: TRBV20-1
j_gene: TRBJ1-5
d_gene: .

CDR3nt: TGTGCCAGCAGGGGTTTCCAAGAGACCCAGTACTTC
CDR3aa: CASRGFQETQYF
abundance: many
v_gene: TRBV28
j_gene: TRBJ2-5
d_gene: .

CDR3nt: TGTGCCAGCAGCTTAGAGTCACTAGCGGGAGCGTCCTACGAGCAGTACTTC
CDR3aa: CASSLESLAGASYEQYF
abundance: few
v_gene: TRBV7-2
j_gene: TRBJ2-7
d_gene: TRBD2

CDR3nt: TGCGCCAGCAGCCGGGACAGGGACTACGAGCAGTACTTC
CDR3aa: CASSRDRDYEQYF
abundance: many
v_gene: TRBV4-3
j_gene: TRBJ2-7
d_gene: TRBD1

CDR3nt: TGCGCCAGCAGCTTGGCCTCGGGGGCCTATGGCTACACCTTC
CDR3aa: CASSLASGAYGYTF
abundance: many
v_gene: TRBV5-1
j_gene: TRBJ1-2
d_gene: .

CDR3nt: TGTGCCAGCTCGGAGGGACAGGCCTTCTACGAGCAGTACTTC
CDR3aa: CASSEGQAFYEQYF
abundance: many
v_gene: TRBV18
j_gene: TRBJ2-7
d_gene: TRBD1

CDR3nt: TGTGCCAGCAGCAATCTAGCGGGAGGAACCTACAATGAGCAGTTCTTC
CDR3aa: CASSNLAGGTYNEQFF
abundance: many
v_gene: TRBV7-2
j_gene: TRBJ2-1
d_gene: TRBD2